This T cell receptor (beta chain) was found in a study of shared clonotypes between healthy human individuals. Here immunoSEQ multiplex PCR was the method, and the copy in TCRdb shows in-frame clones only, minus some. The table shows approximately 1.9 million clones, with around 93% occurring only once. Terminally differentiated effector memory CD45RA+ cells were excluded from the naive CD8 cells, which were CD45RO-negative and positively selected for CCR7. The receptor comes from a man younger than 35 in good health. Some clones in this sample may be carry-over from other donors' samples. Sequenced sample: naive CD8+ T cells from PBMCs.

CDR3 sequence (DNA): TGTGCCAGCAGATCAACACAGACAGGGCGCAATCAGCCCCAGCATTTT. Amino acid sequence: CASRSTQTGRNQPQHF. This chain links TRBV28 with TRBJ1-5; 7 bases match TRBD1. The CDR3 length is 16 residues. Germline lookup yields CDR1 MDHEN and CDR2 SYDVKM. The V gene end was trimmed by 6 bases and the J gene end by 2 bases; junction bases not matched to a gene: 10.